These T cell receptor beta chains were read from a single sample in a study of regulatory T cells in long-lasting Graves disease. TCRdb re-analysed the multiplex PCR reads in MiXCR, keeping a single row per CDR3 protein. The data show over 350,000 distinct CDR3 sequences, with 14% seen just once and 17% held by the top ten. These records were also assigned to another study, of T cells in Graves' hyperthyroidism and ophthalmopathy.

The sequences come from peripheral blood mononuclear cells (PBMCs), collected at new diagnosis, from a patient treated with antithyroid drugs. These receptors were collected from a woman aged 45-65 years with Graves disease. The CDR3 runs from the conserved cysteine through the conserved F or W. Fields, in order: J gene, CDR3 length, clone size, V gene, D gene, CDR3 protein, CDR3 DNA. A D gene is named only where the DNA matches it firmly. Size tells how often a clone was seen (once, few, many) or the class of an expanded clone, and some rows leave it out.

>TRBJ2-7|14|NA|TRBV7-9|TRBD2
CASRTTSGGYEQYF
TGTGCCAGCAGAACCACTAGCGGGGGCTACGAGCAGTACTTC
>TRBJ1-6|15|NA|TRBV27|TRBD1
CASRGTGGYNSPLHF
TGTGCCAGCAGGGGGACAGGGGGCTATAATTCACCCCTCCACTTT
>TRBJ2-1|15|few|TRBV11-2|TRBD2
CASSLLAGAINEQFF
TGTGCCAGCAGCCTACTAGCGGGAGCTATCAATGAGCAGTTCTTC
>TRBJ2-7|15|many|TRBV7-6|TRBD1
CASSRSGTGGYEQYF
TGTGCCAGCAGCCGTTCAGGGACAGGGGGCTACGAGCAGTACTTC
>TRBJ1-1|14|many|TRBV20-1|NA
CSARDPGFRTEAFF
TGCAGTGCTAGAGATCCGGGGTTTCGCACTGAAGCTTTCTTT
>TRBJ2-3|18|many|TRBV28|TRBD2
CASSLFRRTSRSTDTQYF
TGTGCCAGCAGTTTATTCCGACGGACTAGCAGATCCACAGATACGCAGTATTTT
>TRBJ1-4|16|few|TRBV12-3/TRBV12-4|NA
CANSKLDSATNEKLFF
TGTGCCAACAGTAAACTGGACAGCGCAACTAATGAAAAACTGTTTTTT
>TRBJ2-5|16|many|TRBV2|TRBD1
CASRYRDRIYEETQYF
TGTGCCAGCAGATATCGGGACAGGATTTACGAAGAGACCCAGTACTTC
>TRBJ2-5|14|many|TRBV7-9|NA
CASSSLGLQETQYF
TGTGCCAGCAGCTCCTTAGGTTTACAAGAGACCCAGTACTTC
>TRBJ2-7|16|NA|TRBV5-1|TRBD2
CASSLYGLAGPYEQYF
TGCGCCAGCAGCTTGTACGGACTAGCGGGACCCTACGAGCAGTACTTC
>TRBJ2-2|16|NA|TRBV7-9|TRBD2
CASSFSGGRQPGELFF
TGTGCCAGCAGCTTCTCTGGCGGGAGACAGCCCGGGGAGCTGTTTTTT
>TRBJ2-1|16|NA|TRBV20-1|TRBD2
CSARDHSSGRLYEQFF
TGCAGTGCTAGAGATCATAGTAGCGGGAGACTCTATGAGCAGTTCTTC
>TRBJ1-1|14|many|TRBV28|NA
CASRVGQLNTEAFF
TGTGCCAGCAGAGTTGGACAACTGAACACTGAAGCTTTCTTT
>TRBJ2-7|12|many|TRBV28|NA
CASSFGAYEQYF
TGTGCCAGCAGTTTCGGGGCGTACGAGCAGTACTTC
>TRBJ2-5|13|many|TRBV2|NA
CASSERADETQYF
TGTGCCAGCAGTGAGCGGGCGGATGAGACCCAGTACTTC
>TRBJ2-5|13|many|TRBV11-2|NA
CASSPFTQGTQYF
TGTGCCAGCAGCCCATTCACACAAGGGACCCAGTACTTC
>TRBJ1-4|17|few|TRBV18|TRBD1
CASSPQTTGEAGEKLFF
TGTGCCAGCTCCCCACAGACGACAGGGGAAGCGGGTGAAAAACTGTTTTTT